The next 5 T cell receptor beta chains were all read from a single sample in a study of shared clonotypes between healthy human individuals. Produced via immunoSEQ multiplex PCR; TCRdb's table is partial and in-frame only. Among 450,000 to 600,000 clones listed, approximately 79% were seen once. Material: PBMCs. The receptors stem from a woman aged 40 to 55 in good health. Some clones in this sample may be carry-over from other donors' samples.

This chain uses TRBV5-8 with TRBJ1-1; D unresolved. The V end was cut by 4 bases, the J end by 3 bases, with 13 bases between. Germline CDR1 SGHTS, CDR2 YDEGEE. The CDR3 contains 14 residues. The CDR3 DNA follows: TGTGCCAGCAGCCCCCCAGGAAAGTACACTGAAGCTTTCTTT. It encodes CASSPPGKYTEAFF.

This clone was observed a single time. The CDR3 spells CSVDWTVKPNTEAFF. The DNA of the CDR3 is TGCAGCGTTGACTGGACAGTTAAACCGAACACTGAAGCTTTCTTT. The chain uses TRBV29-1 and TRBJ1-1, with D perhaps TRBD1 (6 bases). The CDR3 runs 15 residues. Germline V gene lookup returns CDR1 SQVTM and CDR2 ANQGSEA. Trimming cost V 3 bases and J 1 base, with 15 bases left between them.

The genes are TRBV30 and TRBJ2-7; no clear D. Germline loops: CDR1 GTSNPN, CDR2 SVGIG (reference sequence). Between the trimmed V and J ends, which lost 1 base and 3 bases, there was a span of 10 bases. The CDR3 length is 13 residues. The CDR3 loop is CAWSDGSNYEQYF. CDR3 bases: TGTGCCTGGAGTGATGGTTCGAACTACGAGCAGTACTTC.

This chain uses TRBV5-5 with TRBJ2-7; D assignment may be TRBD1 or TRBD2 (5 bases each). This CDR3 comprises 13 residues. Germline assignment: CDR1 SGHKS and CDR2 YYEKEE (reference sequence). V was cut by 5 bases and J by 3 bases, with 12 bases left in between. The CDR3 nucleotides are TGTGCCAGCAGAACCGGGACGAACTACGAGCAGTACTTC. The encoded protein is CASRTGTNYEQYF. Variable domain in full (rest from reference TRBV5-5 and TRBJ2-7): DAGVTQSPTHLIKTRGQQVTLRCSPISGHKSVSWYQQVLGQGPQFIFQYYEKEERGRGNFPDRFSARQFPNYSSELNVNALLLGDSALYLCASRTGTNYEQYFGPGTRLTVT.

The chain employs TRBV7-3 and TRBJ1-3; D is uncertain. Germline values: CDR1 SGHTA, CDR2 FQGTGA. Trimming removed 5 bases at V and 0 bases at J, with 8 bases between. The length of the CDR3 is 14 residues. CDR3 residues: CASSPTNSGNTIYF. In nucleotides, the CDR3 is TGTGCCAGCAGCCCCACCAACTCTGGAAACACCATATATTTT.